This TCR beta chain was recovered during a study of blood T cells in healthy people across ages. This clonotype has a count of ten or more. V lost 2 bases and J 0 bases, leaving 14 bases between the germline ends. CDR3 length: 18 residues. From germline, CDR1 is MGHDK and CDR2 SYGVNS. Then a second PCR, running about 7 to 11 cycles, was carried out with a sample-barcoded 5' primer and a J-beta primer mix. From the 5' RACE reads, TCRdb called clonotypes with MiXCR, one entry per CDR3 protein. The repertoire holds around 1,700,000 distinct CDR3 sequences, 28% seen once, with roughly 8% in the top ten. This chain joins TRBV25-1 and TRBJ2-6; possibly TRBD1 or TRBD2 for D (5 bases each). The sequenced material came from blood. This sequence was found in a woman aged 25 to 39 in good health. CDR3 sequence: CASSEGWGRTSGANVLTF. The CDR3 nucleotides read TGTGCCAGCAGTGAAGGCTGGGGACGGACCTCTGGGGCCAACGTCCTGACTTTC.